Listed here are 10 T cell receptor beta chains from one sample, sequenced in a study of shared T cell receptors in the human thymus (dated by TCRdb to the early 2020s). The method was the immunoSEQ multiplex PCR assay. This is the immuneACCESS table as TCRdb keeps it, with only in-frame sequences that have V and J called. A part of the clones is gone; compared with another copy, unresolved V genes explain less than half, and the rest is unexplained. The sample yields hundreds of thousands of clones; approximately 88% were counted once. In total, the top ten clones hold 0.0095% to 0.013% of the sample. The same data also contributed to another study, on human thymus T cells.

Sequencing was performed on thymocytes. These receptors all come from a boy under two years old with a congenital heart defect. Donor details come from another sample of the same person, matched by shared clones.

V usage is TRBV4-3 and J usage is TRBJ2-1; 7 positions match TRBD1. The CDR3 is 18 residues long. V dropped 0 bases and J dropped 3; count of bases not matched to a gene: 11. The V gene's germline CDR1 is LGHNA and CDR2 YSLEER. CDR3 sequence: CASSQDYPFQGVYNEQFF. The CDR3 DNA sequence: TGCGCCAGCAGCCAAGATTATCCGTTTCAGGGGGTCTACAATGAGCAGTTCTTC.

This chain joins TRBV7-2 and TRBJ2-1; D possibly corresponds to TRBD2 (6 bases). The CDR3 runs 17 residues. Trimming left V 3 bases short and J 5 bases short, with 20 bases between. The V gene's germline CDR1 is SGHTA and CDR2 FQGNSA. CDR3 sequence reads: CASSFGGGLPGDNEQFF. CDR3 DNA sequence: TGTGCCAGCAGCTTTGGGGGAGGCCTACCGGGGGACAATGAGCAGTTCTTC.

The J gene is TRBJ2-5, the V gene TRBV25-1; 11 bases map to TRBD2. V lost 4 bases to trimming and J lost 5 bases; unmatched junction nucleotides: 15. This CDR3 comprises 18 residues. In germline, CDR1 is MGHDK, CDR2 SYGVNS. CDR3 protein: CASSGGFSGRGFGETQYF. For the CDR3, the DNA is TGTGCCAGCAGTGGGGGATTTAGCGGGAGGGGTTTCGGCGAGACCCAGTACTTC.

The gene calls are TRBV7-6 and TRBJ2-3; a possible D gene is TRBD2 (7 bases). CDR3 length: 16 residues. The V gene lost 0 bases and the J gene lost 2 bases, with 12 bases spanning the gap. Germline lookup yields CDR1 SGHVS and CDR2 FNYEAQ. CDR3 protein: CASSLAPAGATDTQYF. CDR3 nucleotides: TGTGCCAGCAGCTTAGCGCCCGCGGGGGCCACAGATACGCAGTATTTT.

The chain recombines TRBV29-1 with TRBJ2-1; 7 bases line up with TRBD1. V dropped 7 bases and J dropped 4; count of bases not matched to a gene: 13. There are 15 residues in the CDR3. CDR1 and CDR2 (germline): SQVTM, ANQGSEA. CDR3 residues: CSAKVGGERYNEQFF. DNA of the CDR3: TGCAGCGCCAAAGTAGGGGGCGAGAGGTACAATGAGCAGTTCTTC.

A single count supports this clone. V is TRBV7-2 and J is TRBJ2-7, with 10 bases fitting TRBD2. The CDR3 runs to 16 residues. The germline V gene encodes CDR1 SGHTA and CDR2 FQGNSA. With 4 bases clipped from V and 4 bases from J, the junction kept 10 bases outside the gene matches. The CDR3: CASSSMTSGPIYEQYF. The CDR3 DNA reads TGTGCCAGCAGCTCAATGACTAGCGGGCCCATTTACGAGCAGTACTTC.

The genes are TRBV2 and TRBJ2-7, with D possibly matching TRBD1 (6 bases). Looked up from germline, CDR1 is SNHLY and CDR2 is FYNNEI. V lost 3 bases and J 3 bases, leaving 21 bases between the germline ends. This CDR3 is 17 amino acids long. The CDR3 coding sequence is TGTGCCAGCAGTGATCCCCAACCAACAGGGATCGACTACGAGCAGTACTTC. Protein: CASSDPQPTGIDYEQYF.

In this sample, this clone turned up a few times. The V gene is TRBV27, the J gene TRBJ2-3, with 9 bases that match TRBD2. The germline V gene encodes CDR1 MNHEY and CDR2 SMNVEV (reference sequence). The J segment lost 1 base and the V segment lost 8 bases, leaving 13 bases of the junction unmatched. This CDR3 comprises 17 residues. The DNA of the CDR3 is TGTGCCAGCGCATGGGCGGGGGGGCCGCCGCGCACAGATACGCAGTATTTT. Protein product: CASAWAGGPPRTDTQYF.

This clone was detected only once. The genes are TRBV4-2 and TRBJ2-3, with TRBD2 as a possible D gene (5 bases). V was trimmed by 1 base and J by 13 bases, leaving 18 bases between them. This CDR3 comprises 14 residues. The germline gives CDR1 LGHNA, CDR2 YNFKEQ. DNA for the CDR3: TGTGCCAGCAGCCAAGGGACTCCCTGCAGACGGGAGTATTTT. Its protein product is CASSQGTPCRREYF.

The J gene is TRBJ2-2, the V gene TRBV19, with TRBD2 identical over 9 bases. Germline CDR1 reads LNHDA; CDR2 reads SQIVND (reference sequence). V gave up 2 bases and J gave up 7 bases; unmatched junction bases: 11. The CDR3 is made up of 17 amino acids. CDR3 in amino acids: CASSISAREGQGGELFF. Here the CDR3 DNA reads TGTGCCAGTAGTATATCCGCGCGGGAGGGCCAGGGCGGGGAGCTGTTTTTT.